The 32 T cell receptor beta chains presented below share a single source sample, sequenced in a study of T cells in Graves' hyperthyroidism and ophthalmopathy. Amplified TCR beta CDR3 regions came from RNA transcripts. The HTBI primer set was used in a first-round RT-PCR of the TCR CDR3. In TCRdb, the multiplex PCR reads were re-called with MiXCR into one record per CDR3 protein. The profile shows over 400,000 distinct CDR3 sequences, 22% of them singletons. Sequencing input: blood. The receptors were sampled from a woman aged 70-85 years with Graves' ophthalmopathy.

This clonotype was seen a few times. This chain uses TRBV20-1 with TRBJ2-5; D remains ambiguous. Germline V lookup: CDR1 DFQATT, CDR2 SNEGSKA (reference sequence). The CDR3 runs 12 residues. Trimming left V 3 bases short and J 4 bases short, with 9 bases between. CDR3 loop: CSARGQAETQYF. CDR3 sequence (DNA): TGCAGTGCTAGGGGCCAGGCAGAGACCCAGTACTTC.

The chain uses TRBV19 and TRBJ1-5; D gene ambiguous. V was shortened by 6 bases and J by 5 bases, with 14 bases between the two germline ends. The CDR3 has 14 amino acids. Germline CDR1 is LNHDA and CDR2 is SQIVND (reference sequence). The CDR3 coding sequence is TGTGCCAGTAGGGCAGACCCTAGGGATCAGCCCCAGCATTTT. Amino acids: CASRADPRDQPQHF.

This clonotype was observed a handful of times. The chain has TRBV2 and TRBJ1-5; 7 bases map to TRBD1. This CDR3 contains 13 residues. V gave up 11 bases and J gave up 0 bases; unmatched junction bases: 4. Germline V gene data show CDR1 as SNHLY and CDR2 as FYNNEI. CDR3 in amino acids: CAGGTDSNQPQHF. DNA of the CDR3: TGTGCCGGAGGGACAGATAGCAATCAGCCCCAGCATTTT.

The rearrangement joins TRBV7-2 to TRBJ2-5; 7 nucleotides line up with TRBD1. The V gene's germline CDR1 is SGHTA and CDR2 FQGNSA. Unmatched junction bases numbered 14, after V lost 5 bases and J lost 5 bases. The CDR3 is 16 amino acids. The CDR3 sequence: CASSPKTGQAPETQYF. CDR3 DNA sequence: TGTGCCAGCAGCCCAAAGACTGGACAGGCCCCGGAGACCCAGTACTTC.

This clonotype showed up just a few times. The rearrangement links TRBV6-1 to TRBJ1-4; TRBD1 aligns across 7 bases. Germline CDR1 is MNHNS and CDR2 is SASEGT. CDR3 length equals 13 residues. Trimming cost V 7 bases and J 3 bases; bases outside gene matches: 2. CDR3 in amino acids: CASTGTANEKLFF. The CDR3 region has the DNA TGTGCCAGCACCGGGACAGCTAATGAAAAACTGTTTTTT.

This clonotype came up many times. CDR3 sequence reads: CASSPQGETQYF. The CDR3 coding sequence is TGTGCCAGCAGCCCCCAAGGGGAAACGCAGTATTTT. V gene TRBV7-9 combines with J gene TRBJ2-3; TRBD1 is a possible D gene (5 bases). This CDR3 is 12 amino acids long. Germline CDR1 SEHNR, CDR2 FQNEAQ (reference sequence). The V end was cut by 5 bases, the J end by 9 bases, with 12 bases between. Using reference TRBV7-9 and TRBJ2-3 for the parts outside the CDR3, the full variable domain is DTGVSQNPRHKITKRGQNVTFRCDPISEHNRLYWYRQTLGQGPEFLTYFQNEAQLEKSRLLSDRFSAERPKGSFSTLEIQRTEQGDSAMYLCASSPQGETQYFGPGTRLTVL.

The genes are TRBV28 and TRBJ2-7; D tentatively reads TRBD1 or TRBD2 (6 bases each). The CDR3 runs to 15 residues. With 4 bases removed from V and 4 bases from J, the gap between germline ends came to 17 bases. CDR1 MDHEN and CDR2 SYDVKM come from the germline V gene. Here the CDR3 DNA reads TGTGCCAGCAGTTCGGGACCGGGGGCCTTTTACGAGCAGTACTTC. This gives the protein CASSSGPGAFYEQYF. The full variable domain, rest sourced from reference TRBV28 and TRBJ2-7, is DVKVTQSSRYLVKRTGEKVFLECVQDMDHENMFWYRQDPGLGLRLIYFSYDVKMKEKGDIPEGYSVSREKKERFSLILESASTNQTSMYLCASSSGPGAFYEQYFGPGTRLTVT.

This rearrangement joins TRBV6-4 to TRBJ2-3; no clear D gene. The CDR3 is 12 residues long. Germline V gene lookup returns CDR1 MRHNA and CDR2 SNTAGT. Trimming shortened V by 7 bases and J by 6 bases, and 11 bases separated the two germline ends. The CDR3 region has the DNA TGTGCCAGCATCGACTCAAGGGATACGCAGTATTTT. Protein sequence: CASIDSRDTQYF.

J is TRBJ2-7 and V is TRBV6-2 or TRBV6-3; 14 bases are a match to TRBD2. This CDR3 spans 17 amino acids. Germline lookup yields CDR1 MNHEY and CDR2 SVGEGT. V shed 6 bases, J shed 4 bases, and the junction held 11 bases outside the gene matches. The CDR3: CASSTGTSGSRVYEQYF. In nucleotides, the CDR3 is TGTGCCAGCAGCACCGGGACTAGCGGGAGCAGGGTATACGAGCAGTACTTC.

CDR3 in DNA: TGCAGTGCCAGGGGACTAGCGGGAGGTATTCTTTACGAGCAGTACTTC. Amino acid sequence: CSARGLAGGILYEQYF. V gene TRBV20-1 combines with J gene TRBJ2-7; 15 bases agree with TRBD2. Germline V gives CDR1 DFQATT, CDR2 SNEGSKA (reference sequence). The CDR3 runs to 16 residues. V shed 6 bases, J shed 4 bases, and the junction held 10 bases outside the gene matches.

Of note for this clonotype: Mismatch with germline at one junction end may stem from a read error. This rearrangement joins TRBV28 to TRBJ1-4; 10 bases line up with TRBD1. Germline V CDR1 and CDR2: MDHEN, SYDVKM. This CDR3 spans 14 amino acids. CDR3 in amino acids: CASSLGDRGENLFF. Here the CDR3 DNA reads TGTGCCAGCAGTTTAGGGGACAGGGGTGAAAACCTGTTTTTT.

The chain links TRBV25-1 to TRBJ2-3; D remains ambiguous. Germline lookup yields CDR1 MGHDK and CDR2 SYGVNS. The CDR3 sequence is 13 residues long. Trimming removed 3 bases at V and 6 bases at J, with 10 bases between. In nucleotides, the CDR3 is TGTGCCAGCAGTGACTCTCCCTCTGATACGCAGTATTTT. As protein: CASSDSPSDTQYF.

This CDR3 reads CSVGTGYNEQFF. CDR3 DNA: TGCAGCGTTGGAACTGGATACAATGAGCAGTTCTTC. The J gene is TRBJ2-1, the V gene TRBV29-1, with unresolved D. Between the trimmed V and J ends, which lost 4 bases and 4 bases, there was a span of 8 bases. There are 12 residues in the CDR3. Germline CDR1 is SQVTM and CDR2 is ANQGSEA.

The DNA of the CDR3 is TGTGCCAGCAGTCGGACAGATTCTAATAATCAGCCCCAGCATTTT. It encodes CASSRTDSNNQPQHF. The chain joins TRBV6-1 to TRBJ1-5; weak D call: TRBD1 (6 bases). CDR1 MNHNS and CDR2 SASEGT come from the germline V gene. The CDR3 is made up of 15 amino acids. Trimming removed 5 bases at V and 4 bases at J, with 15 bases between.

In this sample, this clonotype turned up a few times. J is TRBJ2-3 and V is TRBV25-1; 10 bases map to TRBD2. V lost 0 bases, J lost 0 bases, and 9 bases stayed unmatched. Looked up from germline, CDR1 is MGHDK and CDR2 is SYGVNS. The CDR3 loop spans 19 amino acids. The CDR3 reads CASSEYPTSGALSTDTQYF. The DNA of the CDR3 is TGTGCCAGCAGTGAATATCCAACTAGCGGGGCCCTTAGCACAGATACGCAGTATTTT.

Concerning this clonotype itself: Compared with germline, one end of the junction differs, possibly owing to a read error. This sequence joins TRBV30 and TRBJ1-4, with 9 bases matching TRBD1. CDR1 and CDR2 from the germline V gene are GTSNPN and SVGIG (reference sequence). CDR3 length: 14 amino acids. CDR3 DNA sequence: TGTGCCTGGAGTCCCGGACAGGGGAGGGAAAAACTGCTTTTT. Protein sequence: CAWSPGQGREKLLF.

This chain uses TRBV5-4 with TRBJ2-5; possibly TRBD1 for D (6 bases). The germline V and J ends were trimmed by 2 bases and 1 base, with 12 bases remaining between them. This CDR3 is built from 15 residues. Germline loops: CDR1 SGHNT, CDR2 YYREEE (reference sequence). CDR3 in amino acids: CASSLTGRVQETQYF. The CDR3 region has the DNA TGTGCCAGCAGCTTAACAGGGAGAGTCCAAGAGACCCAGTACTTC.

This clonotype appeared many times. The chain is built from TRBV28 and TRBJ1-2; D unclear. V lost 5 bases, J lost 0 bases, and 7 bases lay in between. Germline V gene lookup returns CDR1 MDHEN and CDR2 SYDVKM. This CDR3 spans 13 amino acids. The CDR3 DNA is TGTGCCAGCAGTCTTATGGCTAACTATGGCTACACCTTC. Protein product: CASSLMANYGYTF.

V is TRBV3-1 and J is TRBJ2-5; D might be TRBD1 (6 bases). Trimming cost V 7 bases and J 5 bases, with 23 bases left between them. The length of the CDR3 is 16 residues. CDR1 LGHDT and CDR2 YNNKEL come from the germline V gene (reference sequence). The CDR3: CASTNPGTPGSETQYF. CDR3 nucleotide sequence: TGTGCCAGCACCAACCCCGGGACACCCGGATCGGAGACCCAGTACTTC.

This clonotype was recorded a few times. This sequence joins TRBV18 and TRBJ2-1, with no clear D. CDR1 and CDR2 from the germline V gene are KGHSH and LQKENI. Trimming took 2 bases from V and 4 from J, leaving 12 bases between them. CDR3 length: 15 residues. DNA for the CDR3: TGTGCCAGCTCACCAGAAGAGGCCCGATACAATGAGCAGTTCTTC. This gives the protein CASSPEEARYNEQFF.

This clonotype has more than one count but fewer than ten. The gene calls are TRBV7-9 and TRBJ2-7; no firm D call. The V and J ends lost 4 bases and 5 bases respectively, with 9 bases between them. The CDR3 sequence is 12 residues long. CDR1 is SEHNR, CDR2 FQNEAQ, per germline (reference sequence). The CDR3 DNA reads TGTGCCAGCAGCTCCCAAGTGCACGAGCAGTACTTC. It is translated as CASSSQVHEQYF.

This clonotype was observed a few times. This sequence joins TRBV7-9 and TRBJ2-5; D ambiguous. Germline V gene sequence: CDR1 SEHNR, CDR2 FQNEAQ (reference sequence). The V end lost 1 base, the J end lost 1 base, and 7 bases lay between the germline ends. The CDR3 totals 14 residues. The CDR3 DNA reads as TGTGCCAGCAGCTTAGGCCATCCCCAAGAGACCCAGTACTTC. It translates to CASSLGHPQETQYF.

This clonotype was seen ten or more times. This sequence joins TRBV12-3 or TRBV12-4 and TRBJ2-1; 8 bases line up with TRBD1. This CDR3 is 17 amino acids long. V shed 5 bases, J shed 4 bases, and the junction held 13 bases outside the gene matches. The CDR3 region is CASSVATGGSLYNEQFF. The CDR3 DNA follows: TGTGCCAGCAGTGTGGCTACAGGGGGAAGCTTATACAATGAGCAGTTCTTC.

This clonotype was counted a single time. The rearrangement joins TRBV11-2 to TRBJ1-2, with 7 bases matching TRBD1. The CDR3 consists of 13 residues. Germline trimming cut 0 bases from V and 8 bases from J; bases unmatched to any gene: 3. Per the germline V gene, CDR1 is SGHAT and CDR2 is FQNNGV. This CDR3 reads CASSLEDRWGYTF. The CDR3 DNA is TGTGCCAGCAGCTTAGAGGACAGGTGGGGCTACACCTTC. Supplemented by reference TRBV11-2 and TRBJ1-2, the full variable domain reads EAGVAQSPRYKIIEKRQSVAFWCNPISGHATLYWYQQILGQGPKLLIQFQNNGVVDDSQLPKDRFSAERLKGVDSTLKIQPAKLEDSAVYLCASSLEDRWGYTFGSGTRLTVV.

On this clonotype itself: The junction departs from germline at one end; a sequencing error may be responsible. CDR3 sequence: CASSGQRNQPQRF. Written as DNA, the CDR3 is TGTGCCAGTAGCGGACAGAGGAATCAGCCCCAGCGTTTT. The rearrangement uses TRBV19 and TRBJ1-5; a possible D gene is TRBD1 (6 bases). This CDR3 is 13 amino acids long. Germline CDR1 LNHDA, CDR2 SQIVND (reference sequence).

The chain joins TRBV4-2 to TRBJ2-2, with D possibly called TRBD1 or TRBD2 (6 bases each). CDR1 is LGHNA and CDR2 is YNFKEQ in the germline V gene. This CDR3 has 16 amino acids. The V and J ends lost 0 bases and 7 bases respectively, with 15 bases between them. The chain's CDR3 is CASSQDRRGSDGELFF. Here the CDR3 DNA reads TGTGCCAGCAGCCAAGATAGGAGGGGGTCGGACGGGGAGCTGTTTTTT.

This clonotype was seen a few times. This chain links TRBV6-5 with TRBJ2-3; 8 positions match TRBD1. Trimming took 0 bases from V and 0 from J; bases not matched to a gene: 2. The CDR3 consists of 16 residues. CDR1 is MNHEY and CDR2 is SVGAGI in the germline V gene. The CDR3 region has the DNA TGTGCCAGCAGTTACTCCAGGGGGCGCAGCACAGATACGCAGTATTTT. It is translated as CASSYSRGRSTDTQYF.

This clonotype was observed many times. The chain is built from TRBV6-1 and TRBJ2-5; 10 bases agree with TRBD2. Germline V CDR1 and CDR2: MNHNS, SASEGT. Losses at the gene ends were 1 base for V and 2 bases for J; bases not matched to a gene: 4. This CDR3 contains 16 residues. The DNA for the CDR3 is TGTGCCAGCAGTGAAGAGGCTAGCGGGAGACAAGAGACCCAGTACTTC. It encodes CASSEEASGRQETQYF.

The gene calls are TRBV6-1 and TRBJ1-4, with D unclear. V was clipped by 5 bases and J by 0 bases, with 16 bases between them. The CDR3 runs to 17 residues. The V gene's germline CDR1 is MNHNS and CDR2 SASEGT. In nucleotides, the CDR3 is TGTGCCAGCAGTCGCCTCCCTGGAAGGGCAACTAATGAAAAACTGTTTTTT. It translates to CASSRLPGRATNEKLFF.

This clonotype showed up many times. The CDR3 loop reads CASSLRQGRQFF. The CDR3, as DNA: TGTGCCAGCAGCCTGAGACAGGGGCGGCAGTTCTTC. The chain recombines TRBV7-2 with TRBJ2-1, with 8 bases matching TRBD1. The V gene's germline CDR1 is SGHTA and CDR2 FQGNSA. The CDR3 totals 12 residues. V lost 5 bases, J lost 12 bases, and 6 bases stayed unmatched.

Regarding this clonotype: Just one base apart from a much larger clone, this may be a read error. The gene calls are TRBV28 and TRBJ2-7; perhaps TRBD1 as D (5 bases). CDR1 and CDR2 from the germline V gene are MDHEN and SYDVKM. The CDR3 length is 14 residues. The CDR3 reads CASSLDQGSYEQHF. Here the CDR3 DNA reads TGTGCCAGCAGTTTAGACCAGGGCTCCTACGAGCAGCACTTC.

This clonotype was seen ten or more times. The genes are TRBV7-3 and TRBJ2-1, with TRBD2 as a possible D gene (5 bases). V was pared by 5 bases and J by 6 bases, with 23 bases between. CDR3 size: 17 residues. Germline CDR1 and CDR2: SGHTA and FQGTGA. DNA of the CDR3: TGTGCCAGCAGCCCACAAGAGCGGACGGGCGGGCTCAATGAGCAGTTCTTC. This encodes CASSPQERTGGLNEQFF.